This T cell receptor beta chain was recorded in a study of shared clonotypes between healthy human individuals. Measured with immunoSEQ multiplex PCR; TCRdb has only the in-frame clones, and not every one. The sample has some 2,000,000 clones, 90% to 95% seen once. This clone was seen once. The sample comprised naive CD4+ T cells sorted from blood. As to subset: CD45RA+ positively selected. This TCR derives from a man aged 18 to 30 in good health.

The CDR3 DNA is TGTGCCAGCAGTGAAGTGGGGGTGGGTCAGCCCCAGCATTTT. Amino acid sequence: CASSEVGVGQPQHF. The V gene is TRBV6-1, the J gene TRBJ1-5; tentative D call: TRBD1 (5 bases). V was trimmed by 1 base and J by 6 bases, leaving 10 bases between them. This CDR3 contains 14 residues. In germline, CDR1 is MNHNS, CDR2 SASEGT.